This TCR beta chain was documented in a study of PD-1 blockade in classical Hodgkin lymphoma. Study context: Patients got intravenous nivolumab 3 mg/kg every 2 weeks.

The patients all showed relapse after autologous stem cell transplantation, while their brentuximab vedotin exposure varied. Complete response, partial response or progressive disease were the best responses. Points on this clone: Its matching antigen is unknown.

Profiled with immunoSEQ multiplex PCR; TCRdb holds only in-frame clones, not every one. The sample shows roughly 10,000 clones, more than 75% of them seen only once. Study-wide results and limits: CD4+ TCR diversity, unlike CD8+, climbed significantly by C4D1. A reduction in baseline TCR diversity was reportedly seen in newly diagnosed patients relative to healthy donors.

The sequence was obtained from a human donor with classical Hodgkin lymphoma. The sequencing here drew on peripheral blood mononuclear cells (PBMCs), taken before the second cycle of nivolumab.

This CDR3 is CASSPSGGNTEAFF. DNA of the CDR3: TGTGCCAGCAGTCCCTCGGGGGGGAACACTGAAGCTTTCTTT. The rearrangement links TRBV28 to TRBJ1-1, with D possibly matching TRBD1 (5 bases). Trimming took 5 bases from V and 1 from J, leaving 11 bases between them. Per the germline V gene, CDR1 is MDHEN and CDR2 is SYDVKM. CDR3 size: 14 residues.